This is a list of T cell receptor beta chains from one sample in a study of cytomegalovirus exposure and HLA in healthy donors. Profiling relied on immunoSEQ multiplex PCR, and the TCRdb table lists in-frame clones only, not all of them. The sample consists of around 130,000 clones, 75% to 80% of them appearing once. The sequencing input was PBMCs. The source of these receptors is a woman aged 55-70 years in good health and CMV-seronegative. CDR3s include the opening cysteine and the closing phenylalanine or tryptophan. Fields, in order: J gene, V gene, CDR3 protein.

TRBJ1-1	TRBV18	CASSWSVDTEAFF
TRBJ2-7	TRBV2	CAGGGGAGFHEQYF
TRBJ1-1	TRBV18	CASSPSPGSTEAFF
TRBJ2-3	TRBV5-1	CASGQAGRTDTQYF
TRBJ2-1	TRBV28	CASSFRTSPDEQFF
TRBJ2-3	TRBV5-1	CASSTTSGQSDTQYF
TRBJ1-2	TRBV4-1	CASSQVKTLGDDYGYTF
TRBJ2-5	TRBV7-7	CASSVMTGPQETQYF
TRBJ1-2	TRBV2	CASSADRTHGYTF
TRBJ2-1	TRBV29-1	CSALRIGSYNEQFF
TRBJ1-2	TRBV19	CASSIKYPGMSGYTF
TRBJ2-7	TRBV28	CASNLGGSFYEQYF
TRBJ2-2	TRBV4-1	CASSRPGQANTGELFF
TRBJ2-1	TRBV27	CASNGQGAREQFF
TRBJ2-7	TRBV7-8	CASSLLAARGYEQYF
TRBJ1-1	TRBV19	CASSVQFANTEAFF
TRBJ1-2	TRBV7-9	CSSSLTGVGYTF
TRBJ2-3	TRBV7-3	CASSLTWASGARTDTQYF
TRBJ1-2	TRBV9	CASQDSGYTF
TRBJ1-3	TRBV28	CASSLDWTAGNTIYF
TRBJ1-4	TRBV5-1	CASSAGQGGNEKLFF
TRBJ2-7	TRBV6-5	CASSYAGGYIHEQYF
TRBJ2-7	TRBV6-1	CASSADRGLPYEQYF
TRBJ1-1	TRBV4-1	CASSQDEDTRSSEAFF
TRBJ2-7	TRBV27	CASGTGRPGEQYF
TRBJ1-4	TRBV29-1	CSATTGGNEKLFF
TRBJ1-5	TRBV27	CASSYTSNQPQHF
TRBJ2-2	TRBV9	CASSASGHGITPSTGELFF
TRBJ1-3	TRBV2	CASRGQVLSGNTIYF
TRBJ1-3	TRBV18	CASSPLQGASGNTIYF
TRBJ2-2	TRBV7-9	CASRAGVRELFF
TRBJ1-2	TRBV9	CASSVQGFTDGYTF
TRBJ1-2	TRBV19	CASSLKTVGGYTF
TRBJ1-2	TRBV5-1	CASSLDGRPDGYTF
TRBJ1-2	TRBV28	CASSLPGFDYGYTF
TRBJ1-2	TRBV7-2	CASSPSRQGYGYTF
TRBJ2-5	TRBV5-1	CASSALLTGGGETQYF
TRBJ1-6	TRBV15	CATSKGLPGQGRAPLHF
TRBJ2-1	TRBV5-1	CASSRSGLAGGVNEQFF
TRBJ2-7	TRBV14	CASSQGGTGTYEQYF
TRBJ1-1	TRBV7-9	CASSPNRQNTEAFF
TRBJ2-2	TRBV19	CASIGLTGELFF
TRBJ1-1	TRBV30	CAWSRGWLPEAFF
TRBJ1-5	TRBV15	CATTTGSNQPQHF
TRBJ1-3	TRBV4-2	CASSQVTGVAGNTIYF
TRBJ2-1	TRBV28	CASSPGLPAYNEQFF
TRBJ1-5	TRBV6-5	CASSSRGNQPQHF
TRBJ2-5	TRBV5-5	CASTREETQYF
TRBJ1-6	TRBV5-6	CASSLEGRPNSPLHF
TRBJ1-1	TRBV5-1	CASSLDRVRGAFF
TRBJ1-5	TRBV27	CASSFRFPGGNQPQHF
TRBJ1-2	TRBV28	CASTFGQNYGYTF
TRBJ1-5	TRBV15	CATSRGGPGRYQPQHF
TRBJ1-1	TRBV7-9	CASSGGGWAEAFF
TRBJ1-6	TRBV6-5	CASNGGGGYNSPLHF
TRBJ2-5	TRBV19	CASSIRGIEYQETQYF
TRBJ2-1	TRBV11-3	CASSFGGTHSYNEQFF
TRBJ2-2	TRBV7-9	CSSSPIDRVVTGELFF
TRBJ2-1	TRBV6-6	CASGELAGENEQFF
TRBJ2-1	TRBV19	CASSTLEGWRYEQFF